The 30 T cell receptor beta chains below come from one sample, sequenced in a study of metastatic and nonmetastatic thyroid tumors. TCRdb ran MiXCR on the PCR reads. The table shows roughly 2,300 clones, with 20% to 25% occurring only once. Every patient was untreated before thyroid surgery. The specimen sequenced was adjacent normal tissue. The receptors originated from a male donor with papillary thyroid cancer or a benign thyroid nodule (not recorded which). Some clones in this sample may be carry-over from other donors' samples.

The V gene is TRBV2, the J gene TRBJ2-2; 10 bases match TRBD2. Germline V gene sequence: CDR1 SNHLY, CDR2 FYNNEI. The junction had 9 bases not matched to a gene; V was cut back by 8 bases and J by 6 bases. The CDR3 is made up of 15 amino acids. CDR3 bases: TGTGCCAGCGGCGGGCCTAGCGGGAGCGCCGGGGAGCTGTTTTTT. Its protein product is CASGGPSGSAGELFF.

This clone has a handful of counts. The gene calls are TRBV2 and TRBJ2-3, with 9 nucleotides matching TRBD2. The germline gives CDR1 SNHLY, CDR2 FYNNEI. The V segment lost 6 bases and the J segment 4 bases; nucleotides outside the gene matches: 5. The CDR3 consists of 14 residues. The CDR3: CASSVLAGADTQYF. As DNA, the CDR3 is TGTGCCAGCAGCGTTTTAGCGGGAGCAGATACGCAGTATTTT. Full variable domain (rest looked up from reference TRBV2 and TRBJ2-3): EPEVTQTPSHQVTQMGQEVILRCVPISNHLYFYWYRQILGQKVEFLVSFYNNEISEKSEIFDDQFSVERPDGSNFTLKIRSTKLEDSAMYFCASSVLAGADTQYFGPGTRLTVL.

This clone was counted between two and nine times. The chain employs TRBV2 and TRBJ2-3, with 7 bases identical to TRBD2. This CDR3 has 14 residues. The J segment lost 7 bases and the V segment lost 3 bases, leaving 7 bases of the junction unmatched. Germline V gene lookup returns CDR1 SNHLY and CDR2 FYNNEI. CDR3 sequence reads: CASSEGGLMNTQYF. CDR3 coding DNA: TGTGCCAGCAGTGAGGGGGGGTTGATGAATACGCAGTATTTT. The full variable domain, in which reference TRBV2 and TRBJ2-3 provide the parts outside the CDR3, is EPEVTQTPSHQVTQMGQEVILRCVPISNHLYFYWYRQILGQKVEFLVSFYNNEISEKSEIFDDQFSVERPDGSNFTLKIRSTKLEDSAMYFCASSEGGLMNTQYFGPGTRLTVL.

The chain is built from TRBV24-1 and TRBJ1-4; unclear D gene. Germline CDR1 reads KGHDR; CDR2 reads SFDVKD. This CDR3 is built from 16 residues. Trimming took off 2 bases at V and 5 bases at J, with 14 bases between the two ends. This CDR3 is CATSDSKGARNEKLFF. CDR3 DNA sequence: TGTGCCACCAGTGATTCAAAGGGAGCCAGAAATGAAAAACTGTTTTTT.

This clone has just a few counts. The chain couples TRBV28 to TRBJ2-3, with TRBD2 identical over 7 bases. CDR3 size: 15 residues. Trimming took 11 bases from V and 7 from J; bases not matched to a gene: 18. Germline V gene data show CDR1 as MDHEN and CDR2 as SYDVKM. The CDR3 DNA reads as TGTGCCTCGTTGGGGGGGGACTATCAGATATATACGCAGTATTTT. This gives the protein CASLGGDYQIYTQYF.

The chain joins TRBV28 to TRBJ2-7, with D tentatively TRBD1 (5 bases). This CDR3 has 15 residues. Germline CDR1 reads MDHEN; CDR2 reads SYDVKM. The V gene lost 4 bases and the J gene lost 5 bases, with 18 bases spanning the gap. The CDR3 DNA reads TGTGCCAGCAGTTCCCAAGGGGCCGAAGCAAACGAGCAGTACTTC. Amino acid sequence: CASSSQGAEANEQYF.

In its sample, this clone was seen a few times. V and J are TRBV6-1 and TRBJ1-1; D is perhaps TRBD1 (5 bases). Looked up from germline, CDR1 is MNHNS and CDR2 is SASEGT. This CDR3 is built from 13 residues. Trimming pared 2 bases from V and 5 bases from J, leaving 9 bases between. The CDR3 nucleotides read TGTGCCAGCAGTGAAAGGGGATGGACTGAAGCTTTCTTT. Translation: CASSERGWTEAFF.

Only a few counts were recorded for this clone. The chain uses TRBV6-6 and TRBJ1-2; D possibly corresponds to TRBD1 (6 bases). V dropped 0 bases and J dropped 4 bases, with 21 bases sitting between them. The CDR3 contains 18 residues. Germline lookup yields CDR1 MNHNY and CDR2 SVGAGI (reference sequence). This chain's CDR3 is CASSYSSGGGRISYGYTF. CDR3 in DNA: TGTGCCAGCAGTTACTCCTCGGGTGGGGGGCGCATATCCTATGGCTACACCTTC.

This clone appeared once. The conserved phenylalanine or tryptophan is not found at the CDR3 terminus, so this likely reflects a read error. This chain uses TRBV5-1 with TRBJ2-2; no reliable D call. The CDR3 contains 17 residues. The germline gives CDR1 SGHRS, CDR2 YFSETQ. Trimming left V 0 bases short and J 0 bases short, with 12 bases between. This CDR3 is CASSLAVVSANTGELFL. The DNA for the CDR3 is TGCGCCAGCAGCTTGGCCGTCGTGTCCGCGAACACCGGGGAGCTGTTTCTT.

This chain connects TRBV20-1 to TRBJ2-7; the match to TRBD1 covers 7 bases. This CDR3 spans 15 amino acids. V lost 0 bases, J lost 10 bases, and 15 bases stayed unmatched. Germline-derived CDR1 and CDR2 are DFQATT and SNEGSKA (reference sequence). The CDR3 nucleotides read TGCAGTGCTAGAGATCCGGACAGGTGTCTGTTCGATCAGTACTTC. This codes for CSARDPDRCLFDQYF.

This clone appeared many times. A much larger clone is a single base away; this may be a read error. This CDR3 fails to terminate in the conserved phenylalanine or tryptophan, so it likely reflects a read error. The chain uses TRBV7-2 and TRBJ2-5; 10 nucleotides line up with TRBD1. Germline CDR1 SGHTA, CDR2 FQGNSA. This CDR3 spans 15 amino acids. The junction had 8 bases not matched to a gene; V was cut back by 5 bases and J by 5 bases. In nucleotides, the CDR3 is TGTGCCAGCAGCCTCGCCGGGACAGGGGAGGAGACCCAGTACTCC. Translating it yields CASSLAGTGEETQYS.

This clone was detected only once. The genes are TRBV7-8 and TRBJ2-7; a weak D match, TRBD2 (6 bases). There are 15 residues in the CDR3. Trimming cost V 6 bases and J 5 bases, with 20 bases left between them. Germline V gene data show CDR1 as SGHVS and CDR2 as FQNEAQ. DNA for the CDR3: TGTGCCAGCAGATTGGGGGACTGGGAGGCAGACGAGCAGTACTTC. It encodes CASRLGDWEADEQYF.

By frequency in the sample, this clone is medium-sized (0.01 to 0.1%). One junction end does not reproduce the germline sequence, and a read error may be involved. This chain connects TRBV20-1 to TRBJ2-7, with no clear D. The CDR3 totals 14 residues. Per the germline V gene, CDR1 is DFQATT and CDR2 is SNEGSKA (reference sequence). The CDR3 DNA sequence: TGCAGTGCTACCTTCACGGGTTTGACCTACGAGCAGCACTTC. Protein: CSATFTGLTYEQHF.

The count of this clone is one. The rearrangement uses TRBV14 and TRBJ2-7; 8 nucleotides match TRBD1. This CDR3 region has 16 residues. The J segment lost 3 bases and the V segment lost 0 bases, leaving 7 bases of the junction unmatched. Germline CDR1 reads SGHDN; CDR2 reads FVKESK. The CDR3 loop reads CASSQERTGIVYEQYF. The CDR3 nucleotides are TGTGCCAGCAGCCAAGAAAGGACAGGGATCGTCTACGAGCAGTACTTC.

The chain joins TRBV19 to TRBJ2-2; 7 nucleotides agree with TRBD2. The CDR3 is 14 residues long. CDR1 and CDR2 (germline): LNHDA, SQIVND (reference sequence). Trimming at V came to 5 bases and at J to 5 bases, leaving 5 bases not matched to a gene. The CDR3 DNA follows: TGTGCCAGTAGTCCTAGCGGCGCGACCGGGGAGCTGTTTTTT. Translation: CASSPSGATGELFF.

This rearrangement joins TRBV11-2 to TRBJ2-3; no definite D call. Per germline, CDR1 SGHAT and CDR2 FQNNGV. CDR3 length: 14 amino acids. The V end lost 3 bases, the J end lost 6 bases, and 13 bases lay between the germline ends. The CDR3 bases are TGTGCCAGCAGCTTCAAACCCGACCTCGATACGCAGTATTTT. Its translation: CASSFKPDLDTQYF.

V gene TRBV6-2 or TRBV6-3 combines with J gene TRBJ2-6, with 7 bases that match TRBD1. J was trimmed by 9 bases and V by 8 bases; bases with no gene match: 10. Germline-derived CDR1 and CDR2 are MNHEY and SVGEGT. The CDR3 has 14 residues. CDR3 sequence reads: CASGTGARGNVLTF. Here the CDR3 DNA reads TGTGCCAGCGGAACAGGGGCAAGGGGCAACGTCCTGACTTTC.

The rearrangement uses TRBV5-1 and TRBJ2-5; D might be TRBD2 (6 bases). Germline V gene sequence: CDR1 SGHRS, CDR2 YFSETQ. V lost 1 base to trimming and J lost 7 bases, with 8 bases between them. CDR3 size: 12 residues. CDR3 DNA sequence: TGCGCCAGCAGCTTGTCCGGGAGGACCCAGTACTTC. Protein sequence: CASSLSGRTQYF.

The chain carries TRBV7-8 and TRBJ2-1; TRBD1 or TRBD2 may be the D gene (5 bases each). Between the trimmed V and J ends, which lost 3 bases and 7 bases, there was a span of 13 bases. The CDR3 loop spans 14 amino acids. The germline gives CDR1 SGHVS, CDR2 FQNEAQ. The CDR3 DNA reads TGTGCCAGCAGCTTGTGGGGGTATCAAAATGAGCAGTTCTTC. This gives the protein CASSLWGYQNEQFF.

By frequency in the sample, this clone is large. The chain is built from TRBV20-1 and TRBJ2-2; 8 bases match TRBD1. Trimming at V came to 6 bases and at J to 7 bases, leaving 13 bases not matched to a gene. The CDR3 extends over 15 amino acids. Germline-derived CDR1 and CDR2 are DFQATT and SNEGSKA (reference sequence). CDR3 coding DNA: TGCAGTGCCCAAGTATCGGGACAGGAAAGCGGGGAGCTGTTTTTT. It is translated as CSAQVSGQESGELFF.

On this clone: No conserved phenylalanine or tryptophan is present at the end of the CDR3, so a read error is the likely explanation. J is TRBJ2-2 and V is TRBV3-1, with 8 bases that match TRBD2. Germline V lookup: CDR1 LGHDT, CDR2 YNNKEL (reference sequence). The V gene end was trimmed by 3 bases and the J gene end by 4 bases; junction bases not matched to a gene: 4. The CDR3 contains 15 residues. Written as DNA, the CDR3 is TGTGCCAGCAGCCAGGTACTAGCGGTCACCGGGGAGCTGTTTTCT. It yields the protein CASSQVLAVTGELFS.

By proportion, this clone is medium-sized. V gene TRBV20-1 combines with J gene TRBJ2-5; the match to TRBD1 covers 9 bases. The CDR3 is made up of 14 amino acids. The germline V gene encodes CDR1 DFQATT and CDR2 SNEGSKA (reference sequence). V lost 2 bases, J lost 5 bases, and 6 bases stayed unmatched. As DNA, the CDR3 is TGCAGTGCTAGAAGGACAGGGGTTGGGGAGACCCAGTACTTC. Amino acid sequence: CSARRTGVGETQYF.

The gene calls are TRBV5-4 and TRBJ1-1, with D unclear. Germline assignment: CDR1 SGHNT and CDR2 YYREEE (reference sequence). The CDR3 loop spans 15 amino acids. V was shortened by 0 bases and J by 2 bases, with 11 bases between the two germline ends. This CDR3 reads CASSLAYTHNTEAFF. The CDR3 DNA follows: TGTGCCAGCAGCTTGGCCTACACGCATAACACTGAAGCTTTCTTT.

The V gene is TRBV20-1, the J gene TRBJ2-7; D might be TRBD1 (6 bases). Germline V gives CDR1 DFQATT, CDR2 SNEGSKA (reference sequence). V was shortened by 3 bases and J by 0 bases, with 12 bases between the two germline ends. The CDR3 has 14 residues. DNA for the CDR3: TGCAGTGCTAGTAGCCGGGACAACTCCTACGAGCAGTACTTC. This encodes CSASSRDNSYEQYF.

By its share, this clone is large (0.1 to 1%). Germline is not matched at one junction end, which may reflect a read error. This chain connects TRBV6-2 or TRBV6-3 to TRBJ2-7; weak D call: TRBD2 (6 bases). CDR1 and CDR2 from the germline V gene are MNHEY and SVGEGT. CDR3 size: 13 residues. The CDR3 reads CASSLFYSGERYF. As DNA, the CDR3 is TGTGCCAGCAGCCTATTTTATAGCGGAGAGCGGTACTTC.

V usage is TRBV11-2 and J usage is TRBJ2-7; 7 positions agree with TRBD1. Trimming removed 5 bases from V and 0 bases from J; junction bases left unmatched: 7. Per germline, CDR1 SGHAT and CDR2 FQNNGV. This CDR3 comprises 15 residues. CDR3 amino acids: CASSPWDSFSYEQYF. CDR3 bases: TGTGCCAGCAGCCCGTGGGACAGCTTCTCCTACGAGCAGTACTTC.

The gene calls are TRBV20-1 and TRBJ2-7; 9 nucleotides agree with TRBD1. The length of the CDR3 is 15 residues. The V segment lost 0 bases and the J segment 8 bases; nucleotides outside the gene matches: 11. Germline loops: CDR1 DFQATT, CDR2 SNEGSKA (reference sequence). In DNA form, the CDR3 reads TGCAGTGCTAGAGACCCGGACAGGGGTCTGTTCCAGCAGTACTTC. As protein: CSARDPDRGLFQQYF.

This clone has a handful of counts. At one of its ends the junction is not consistent with the germline gene, which may arise from a read error. V and J are TRBV28 and TRBJ2-2, with D maybe TRBD1 (6 bases). Germline values: CDR1 MDHEN, CDR2 SYDVKM. The CDR3 spans 18 residues. CDR3 residues: CASILLVSGTWNFGELFF. CDR3 in DNA: TGTGCCAGCATTTTACTAGTATCCGGGACATGGAACTTCGGGGAGCTGTTTTTT.

The genes are TRBV28 and TRBJ1-1; no clear D gene. Germline loops: CDR1 MDHEN, CDR2 SYDVKM. Trimming removed 5 bases from V and 2 bases from J, with 18 bases in between. The CDR3 length is 16 residues. The CDR3: CASSLGLDHPNTEAFF. CDR3 DNA sequence: TGTGCCAGCAGTCTTGGGTTGGACCACCCAAACACTGAAGCTTTCTTT.

This clone was seen a few times. V usage is TRBV2 and J usage is TRBJ2-7; 15 bases are a match to TRBD2. The germline V gene encodes CDR1 SNHLY and CDR2 FYNNEI. V dropped 6 bases and J dropped 6; count of bases not matched to a gene: 6. The CDR3 runs to 15 residues. DNA of the CDR3: TGTGCCAGCAGGGGACTAGCGGGGGGAATGGGCGAGCAGTACTTC. It is translated as CASRGLAGGMGEQYF.